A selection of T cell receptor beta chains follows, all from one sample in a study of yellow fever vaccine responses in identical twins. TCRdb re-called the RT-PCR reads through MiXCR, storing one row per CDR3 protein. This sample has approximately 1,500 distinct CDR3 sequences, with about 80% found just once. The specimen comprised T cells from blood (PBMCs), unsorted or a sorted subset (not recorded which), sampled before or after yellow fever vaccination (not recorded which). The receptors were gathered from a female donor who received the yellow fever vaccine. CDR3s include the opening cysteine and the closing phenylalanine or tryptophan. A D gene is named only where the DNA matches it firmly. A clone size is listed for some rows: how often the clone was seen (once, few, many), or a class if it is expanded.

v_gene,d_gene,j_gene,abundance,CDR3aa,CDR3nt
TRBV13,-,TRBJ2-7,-,CASEPASYEQYF,TGTGCCAGCGAGCCCGCCTCCTACGAGCAGTACTTC
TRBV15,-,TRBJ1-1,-,CATSKAVERRNTEAFF,TGTGCCACCAGCAAAGCTGTCGAGCGAAGGAACACTGAAGCTTTCTTT
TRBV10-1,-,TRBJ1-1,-,CASSEKAKSTEAFF,TGCGCCAGCAGTGAGAAGGCTAAGAGCACTGAAGCTTTCTTT
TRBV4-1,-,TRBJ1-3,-,CASSQGQRGDTIYF,TGCGCCAGCAGCCAAGGACAGAGGGGGGACACCATATATTTT
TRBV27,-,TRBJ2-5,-,CASRLSGETQYF,TGTGCCAGCAGGTTGTCGGGGGAGACCCAGTACTTC
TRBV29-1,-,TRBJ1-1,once,CSVAGGVNTEAFF,TGCAGCGTGGCGGGGGGGGTGAACACTGAAGCTTTCTTT
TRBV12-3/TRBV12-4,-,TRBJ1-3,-,CASSLDWGDTIYF,TGTGCCAGCAGTTTAGACTGGGGAGACACCATATATTTT
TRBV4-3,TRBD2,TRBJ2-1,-,CASSQELAGGPDEQFF,TGCGCCAGCAGCCAGGAACTAGCGGGGGGGCCCGATGAGCAGTTCTTC
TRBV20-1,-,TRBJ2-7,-,CSVWRRPYEQYF,TGCAGTGTATGGAGACGCCCCTACGAGCAGTACTTC
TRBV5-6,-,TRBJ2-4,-,CASSLGAAKNIQYF,TGTGCCAGCAGTCTTGGGGCAGCCAAAAACATTCAGTACTTC
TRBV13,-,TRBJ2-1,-,CASSLGWETLPGYNEQFF,TGTGCCAGCAGCTTAGGTTGGGAGACACTCCCGGGATACAATGAGCAGTTCTTC
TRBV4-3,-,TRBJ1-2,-,CASSQAVEIYGYTF,TGCGCCAGCAGCCAAGCAGTGGAAATCTATGGCTACACCTTC
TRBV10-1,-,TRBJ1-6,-,CASSPRRVANSPLHF,TGCGCCAGCAGCCCTCGCAGGGTGGCTAATTCACCCCTCCACTTT
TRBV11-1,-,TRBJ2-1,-,CASSLVVYEQFF,TGTGCCAGCAGCTTAGTGGTTTATGAGCAGTTCTTC
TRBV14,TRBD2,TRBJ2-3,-,CASSQTGLAGLSFTF,TGTGCCAGCAGCCAGACGGGACTAGCGGGTCTGTCCTTCACATTT
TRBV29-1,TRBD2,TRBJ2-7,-,CSVDGLAGYEQYF,TGCAGCGTTGACGGGCTAGCGGGGTACGAGCAGTACTTC
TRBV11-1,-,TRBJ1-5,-,CASSMRGQPQHF,TGTGCCAGCAGCATGAGGGGTCAGCCCCAGCATTTT
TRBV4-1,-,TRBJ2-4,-,CASSQVQVGNIQYF,TGCGCCAGCAGCCAAGTACAGGTCGGGAACATTCAGTACTTC
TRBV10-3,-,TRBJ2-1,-,CAIHSDYGGEQFF,TGTGCCATCCACTCAGATTATGGAGGCGAGCAGTTCTTC
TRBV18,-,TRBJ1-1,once,CASSPQGSTEAFF,TGTGCCAGCTCACCACAGGGTTCCACTGAAGCTTTCTTT
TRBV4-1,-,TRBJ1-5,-,CASSQGGNQPQHF,TGCGCCAGCAGCCAAGGGGGAAATCAGCCCCAGCATTTT
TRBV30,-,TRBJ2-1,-,CAWGQGLHLNEQFF,TGTGCCTGGGGGCAAGGACTACATCTCAATGAGCAGTTCTTC
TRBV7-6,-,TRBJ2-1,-,CASSLDLYNEQFF,TGTGCCAGCAGCTTAGACCTATACAATGAGCAGTTCTTC
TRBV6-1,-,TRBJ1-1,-,CASSADRMGPEAFF,TGTGCCAGCAGTGCGGACAGAATGGGGCCTGAAGCTTTCTTT
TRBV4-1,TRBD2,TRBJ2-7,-,CASSQEGTSGFYEQYF,TGCGCCAGCAGCCAAGAAGGGACTAGCGGGTTCTACGAGCAGTACTTC
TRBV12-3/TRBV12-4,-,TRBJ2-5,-,CASSATPLQETQYF,TGTGCCAGCAGTGCCACCCCCCTCCAAGAGACCCAGTACTTC
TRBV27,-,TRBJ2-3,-,CASTLSDTQYF,TGTGCCAGCACCCTCTCAGATACGCAGTATTTT
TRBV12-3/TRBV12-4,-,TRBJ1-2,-,CASSLARQGNNYGYTF,TGTGCCAGCAGTTTAGCGCGGCAGGGGAATAACTATGGCTACACCTTC
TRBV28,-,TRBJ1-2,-,CASSLWGANDYGYTF,TGTGCCAGCAGTTTGTGGGGGGCCAACGACTATGGCTACACCTTC
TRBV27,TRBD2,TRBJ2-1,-,CASSLWMGVASGRLRNEQFF,TGTGCCAGCAGTTTATGGATGGGGGTGGCTAGCGGGAGGTTGAGAAATGAGCAGTTCTTC
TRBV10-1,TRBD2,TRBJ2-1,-,CASRGGREGNEQFF,TGCGCCAGCCGGGGGGGGCGGGAGGGCAATGAGCAGTTCTTC
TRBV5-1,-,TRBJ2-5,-,CASSLDREKETQYF,TGCGCCAGCAGCTTGGACAGGGAAAAAGAGACCCAGTACTTC
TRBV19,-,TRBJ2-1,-,CASSLSGSYNEQFF,TGTGCCAGTAGTCTGAGCGGCTCCTACAATGAGCAGTTCTTC
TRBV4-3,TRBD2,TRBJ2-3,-,CASSQGLAVNTDTQYF,TGCGCCAGCAGCCAAGGACTAGCGGTGAACACAGATACGCAGTATTTT
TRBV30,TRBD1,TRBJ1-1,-,CAWRDRGMVTEAFF,TGTGCCTGGAGGGACAGGGGAATGGTAACTGAAGCTTTCTTT
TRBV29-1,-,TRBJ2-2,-,CSVDQGFTGELFF,TGCAGCGTTGATCAGGGGTTTACCGGGGAGCTGTTTTTT
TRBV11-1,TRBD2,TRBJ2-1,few,CASSLRLAGQNEQFF,TGTGCCAGCAGCCTTAGGCTAGCGGGGCAGAATGAGCAGTTCTTC